This T cell receptor beta chain was identified in a study of identifying expanded T cells in peripheral blood. Whole-study results and caveats: Variance in clone template counts between approximately two-week samples significantly increased with total template count across all healthy donors. Differentially abundant clones: around 1.2 between replicates, 16.4 at around 14 days, less than 20 at four.

Collection occurred without any documented infections or immune events in donors. Generated by immunoSEQ multiplex PCR, the TCRdb table keeps only in-frame clones and is missing some. Found here are fewer than 130,000 clones, roughly 90% of them singletons; the top ten hold about 15%. V lost 0 bases to trimming and J lost 0 bases; unmatched junction nucleotides: 5. This CDR3 is built from 17 residues. The germline V gene has CDR1 LGHNA and CDR2 YSLEER. A remark on this clone: Its specificity is unknown.

The specimen was blood. The TCR originated in a person aged 18 to 75 in good health. The J gene is TRBJ2-1, the V gene TRBV4-3; 7 bases match TRBD1. The CDR3 bases are TGCGCCAGCAGCCAAGATCTTGGGGACAGCTCCTACAATGAGCAGTTCTTC. Translation: CASSQDLGDSSYNEQFF.